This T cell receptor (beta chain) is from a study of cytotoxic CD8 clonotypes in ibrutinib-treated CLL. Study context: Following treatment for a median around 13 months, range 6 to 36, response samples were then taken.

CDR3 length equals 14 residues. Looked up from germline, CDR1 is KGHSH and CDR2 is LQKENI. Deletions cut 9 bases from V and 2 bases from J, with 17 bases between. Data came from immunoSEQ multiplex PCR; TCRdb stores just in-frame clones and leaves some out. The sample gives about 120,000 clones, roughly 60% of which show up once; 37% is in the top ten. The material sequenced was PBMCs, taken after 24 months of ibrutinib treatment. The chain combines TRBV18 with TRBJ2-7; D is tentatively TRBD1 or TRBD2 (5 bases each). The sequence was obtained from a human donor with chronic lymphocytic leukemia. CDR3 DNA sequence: TGTGCCAGTCACCCGGGACCAAAACCCTACGAGCAGTACTTC. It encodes CASHPGPKPYEQYF.